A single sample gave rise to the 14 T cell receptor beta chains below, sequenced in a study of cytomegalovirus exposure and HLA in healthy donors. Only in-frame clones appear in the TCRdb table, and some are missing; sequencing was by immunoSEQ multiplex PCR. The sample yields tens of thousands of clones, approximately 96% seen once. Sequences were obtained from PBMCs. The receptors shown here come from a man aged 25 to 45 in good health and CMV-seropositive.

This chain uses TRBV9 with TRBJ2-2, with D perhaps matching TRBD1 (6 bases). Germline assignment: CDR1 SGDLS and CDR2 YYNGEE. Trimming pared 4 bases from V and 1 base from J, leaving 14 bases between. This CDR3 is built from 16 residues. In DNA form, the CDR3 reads TGTGCCAGCAGCCCCACAGGGTTTGAGAACACCGGGGAGCTGTTTTTT. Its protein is CASSPTGFENTGELFF.

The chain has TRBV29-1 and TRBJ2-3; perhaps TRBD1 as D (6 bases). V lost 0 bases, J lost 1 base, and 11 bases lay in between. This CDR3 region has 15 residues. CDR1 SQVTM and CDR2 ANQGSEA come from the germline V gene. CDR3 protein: CSVEDPQGRTDTQYF. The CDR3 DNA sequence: TGCAGCGTTGAAGATCCTCAGGGGCGCACAGATACGCAGTATTTT.

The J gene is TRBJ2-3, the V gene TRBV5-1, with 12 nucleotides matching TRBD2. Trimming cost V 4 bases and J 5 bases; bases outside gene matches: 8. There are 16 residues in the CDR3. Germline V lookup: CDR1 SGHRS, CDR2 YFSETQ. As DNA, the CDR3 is TGCGCCAGCAGCCCCTCGACTAGCGGGAGAGTAGATACGCAGTATTTT. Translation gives CASSPSTSGRVDTQYF. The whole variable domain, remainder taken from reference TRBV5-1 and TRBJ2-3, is KAGVTQTPRYLIKTRGQQVTLSCSPISGHRSVSWYQQTPGQGLQFLFEYFSETQRNKGNFPGRFSGRQFSNSRSEMNVSTLELGDSALYLCASSPSTSGRVDTQYFGPGTRLTVL.

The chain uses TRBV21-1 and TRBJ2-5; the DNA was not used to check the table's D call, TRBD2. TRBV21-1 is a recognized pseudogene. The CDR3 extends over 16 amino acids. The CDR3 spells CASLTSGKGEKETQYF. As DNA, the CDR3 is TGTGCCAGCCTGACTAGCGGGAAGGGAGAAAAAGAGACCCAGTACTTC.

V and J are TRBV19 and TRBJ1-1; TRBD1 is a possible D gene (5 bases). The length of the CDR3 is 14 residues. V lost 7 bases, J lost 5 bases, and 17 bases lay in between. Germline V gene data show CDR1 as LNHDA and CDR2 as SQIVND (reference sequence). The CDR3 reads CASIDGTWGTEAFF. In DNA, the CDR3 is TGTGCCAGTATCGATGGGACTTGGGGGACTGAAGCTTTCTTT.

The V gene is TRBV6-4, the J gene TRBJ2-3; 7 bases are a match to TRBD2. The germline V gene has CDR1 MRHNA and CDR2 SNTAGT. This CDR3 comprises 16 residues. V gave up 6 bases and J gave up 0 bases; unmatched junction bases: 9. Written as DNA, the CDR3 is TGTGCCAGCAGCACTCTTCCGGGGGGAAGCACAGATACGCAGTATTTT. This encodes CASSTLPGGSTDTQYF.

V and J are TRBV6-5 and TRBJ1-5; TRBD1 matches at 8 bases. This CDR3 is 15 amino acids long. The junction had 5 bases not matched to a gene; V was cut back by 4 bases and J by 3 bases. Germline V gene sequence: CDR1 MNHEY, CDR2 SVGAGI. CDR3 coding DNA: TGTGCCAGCAGTTCTCACAGGGGGGACAATCAGCCCCAGCATTTT. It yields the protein CASSSHRGDNQPQHF.

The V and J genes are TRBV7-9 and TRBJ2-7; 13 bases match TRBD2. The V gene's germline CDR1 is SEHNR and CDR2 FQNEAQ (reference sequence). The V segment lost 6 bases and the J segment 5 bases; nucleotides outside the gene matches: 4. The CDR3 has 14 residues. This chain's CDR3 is CASRTSGRTDEQYF. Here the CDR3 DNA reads TGTGCCAGCAGGACTAGCGGGAGGACCGACGAGCAGTACTTC.

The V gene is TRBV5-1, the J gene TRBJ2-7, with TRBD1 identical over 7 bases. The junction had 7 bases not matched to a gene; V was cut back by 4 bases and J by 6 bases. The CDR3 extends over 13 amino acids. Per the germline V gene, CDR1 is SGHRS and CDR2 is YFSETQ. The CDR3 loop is CASSPIDRAEQYF. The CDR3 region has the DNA TGCGCCAGCAGCCCGATAGACAGGGCCGAGCAGTACTTC.

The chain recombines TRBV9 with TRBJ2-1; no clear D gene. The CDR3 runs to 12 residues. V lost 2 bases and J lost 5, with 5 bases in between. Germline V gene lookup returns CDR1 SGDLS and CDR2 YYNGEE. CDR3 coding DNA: TGTGCCAGCAGCGTCATCAACAATGAGCAGTTCTTC. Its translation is CASSVINNEQFF.

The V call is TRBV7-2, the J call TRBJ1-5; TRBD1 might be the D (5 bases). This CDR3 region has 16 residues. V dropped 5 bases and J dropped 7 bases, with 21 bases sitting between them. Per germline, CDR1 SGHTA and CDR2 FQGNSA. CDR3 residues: CASSLEGLRFGQPQHF. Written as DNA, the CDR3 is TGTGCCAGCAGCCTAGAGGGACTGCGGTTCGGGCAGCCCCAGCATTTT. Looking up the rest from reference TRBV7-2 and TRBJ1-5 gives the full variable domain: GAGVSQSPSNKVTEKGKDVELRCDPISGHTALYWYRQSLGQGLEFLIYFQGNSAPDKSGLPSDRFSAERTGGSVSTLTIQRTQQEDSAVYLCASSLEGLRFGQPQHFGDGTRLSIL.

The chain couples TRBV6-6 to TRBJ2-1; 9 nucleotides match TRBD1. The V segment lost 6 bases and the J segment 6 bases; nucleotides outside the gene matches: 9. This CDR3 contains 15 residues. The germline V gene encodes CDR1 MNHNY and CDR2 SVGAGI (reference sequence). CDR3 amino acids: CASRHTGGDSNEQFF. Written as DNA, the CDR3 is TGTGCCAGCAGACACACAGGGGGCGATAGCAATGAGCAGTTCTTC.

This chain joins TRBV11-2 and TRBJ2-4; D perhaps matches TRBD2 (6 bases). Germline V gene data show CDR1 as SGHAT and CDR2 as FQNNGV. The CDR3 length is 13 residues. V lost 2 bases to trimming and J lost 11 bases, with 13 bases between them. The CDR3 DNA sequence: TGTGCCAGCAGCTTACTAGCGCACCCCGTTCAGTACTTC. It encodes CASSLLAHPVQYF.

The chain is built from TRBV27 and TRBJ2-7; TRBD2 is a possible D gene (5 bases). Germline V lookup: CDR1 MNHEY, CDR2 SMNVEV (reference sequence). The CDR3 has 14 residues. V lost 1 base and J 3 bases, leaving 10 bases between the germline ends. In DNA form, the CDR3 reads TGTGCCAGCAGTTTATTGGTGGGAGTCTACGAGCAGTACTTC. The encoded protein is CASSLLVGVYEQYF.